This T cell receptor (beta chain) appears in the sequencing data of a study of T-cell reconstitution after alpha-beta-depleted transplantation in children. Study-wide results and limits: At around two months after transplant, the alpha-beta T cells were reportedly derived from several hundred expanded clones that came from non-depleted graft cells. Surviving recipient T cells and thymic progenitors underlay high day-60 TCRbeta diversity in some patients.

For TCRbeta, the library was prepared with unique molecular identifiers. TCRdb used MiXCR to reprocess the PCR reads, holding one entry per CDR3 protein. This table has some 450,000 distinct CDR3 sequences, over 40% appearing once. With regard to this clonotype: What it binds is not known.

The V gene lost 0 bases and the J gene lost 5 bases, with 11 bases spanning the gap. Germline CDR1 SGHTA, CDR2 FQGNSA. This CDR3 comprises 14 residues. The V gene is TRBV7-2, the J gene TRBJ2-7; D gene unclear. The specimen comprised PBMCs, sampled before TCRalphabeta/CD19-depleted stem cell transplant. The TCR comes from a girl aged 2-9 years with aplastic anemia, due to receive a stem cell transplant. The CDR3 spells CASSLAGRPHEQYF. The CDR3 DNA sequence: TGTGCCAGCAGCTTAGCAGGAAGGCCCCACGAGCAGTACTTC.